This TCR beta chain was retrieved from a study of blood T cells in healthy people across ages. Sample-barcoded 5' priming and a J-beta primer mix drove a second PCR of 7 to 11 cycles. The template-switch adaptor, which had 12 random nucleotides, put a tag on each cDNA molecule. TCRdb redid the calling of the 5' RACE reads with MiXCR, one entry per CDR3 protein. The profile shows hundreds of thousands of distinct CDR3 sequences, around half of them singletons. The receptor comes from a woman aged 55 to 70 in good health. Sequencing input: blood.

The CDR3 nucleotides are TGCGCCAGCAGCTCTCGGGACAGCAGCACAGATACGCAGTATTTT. Its translation: CASSSRDSSTDTQYF. J is TRBJ2-3 and V is TRBV5-1; TRBD1 agrees at 7 bases. Losses at the gene ends were 3 bases for V and 0 bases for J; bases not matched to a gene: 4. The CDR3 spans 15 residues. Germline V gives CDR1 SGHRS, CDR2 YFSETQ.